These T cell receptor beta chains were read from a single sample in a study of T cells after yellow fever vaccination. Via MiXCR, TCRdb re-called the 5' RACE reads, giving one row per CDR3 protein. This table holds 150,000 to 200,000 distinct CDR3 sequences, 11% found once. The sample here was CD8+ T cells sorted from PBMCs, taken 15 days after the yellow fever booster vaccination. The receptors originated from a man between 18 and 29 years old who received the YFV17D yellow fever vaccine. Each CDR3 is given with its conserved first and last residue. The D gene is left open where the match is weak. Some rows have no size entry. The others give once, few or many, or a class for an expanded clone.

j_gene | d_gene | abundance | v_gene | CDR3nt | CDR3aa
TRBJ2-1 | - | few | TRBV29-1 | TGCAGCGTTGGAGGGGATGAGCAGTTCTTC | CSVGGDEQFF
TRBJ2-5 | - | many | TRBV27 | TGTGCCAGCAGTTCCCCCGACTGGGGCCAAGAGACCCAGTACTTC | CASSSPDWGQETQYF
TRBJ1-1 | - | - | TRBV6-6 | TGTGCCAGCGGGGAGGGGGTTCTGATTCCTGAAGCTTTCTTT | CASGEGVLIPEAFF
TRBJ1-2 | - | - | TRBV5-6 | TGTGCCAGCAGCTCGGATGGGGGCTATGGCTACACCTTC | CASSSDGGYGYTF
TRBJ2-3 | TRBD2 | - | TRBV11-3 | TGTGCCAGCAGCTTAGGGGCGGGGGAACACACAGATACGCAGTATTTT | CASSLGAGEHTDTQYF
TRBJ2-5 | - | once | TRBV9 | TGTGCCAGCAGCGTAGAATCCTTGGCAGCTGGCGGAGAGACCCAGTACTTC | CASSVESLAAGGETQYF
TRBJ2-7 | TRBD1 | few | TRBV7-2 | TGTGCCAGCAGCCCTTGGGACAGGGGATCCTACGAGCAGTACTTC | CASSPWDRGSYEQYF
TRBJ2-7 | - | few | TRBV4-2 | TGTGCCAGCAGCCTCGACACTTTGCAACCGACCTACGAGCAGTACTTC | CASSLDTLQPTYEQYF
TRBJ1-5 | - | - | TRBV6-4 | TGTGCCAGCAGTGACTCGAAAATGGTTTTACAGCCCCAGCATTTT | CASSDSKMVLQPQHF
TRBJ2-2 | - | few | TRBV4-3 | TGCGCCAGCAGCCAACGGTCGCCGGGGCTAACGAACACCGGGGAGCTGTTTTTT | CASSQRSPGLTNTGELFF
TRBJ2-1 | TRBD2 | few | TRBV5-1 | TGCGCCAGCAGCCCTGGACTAGCGGGTGAAAATGAGCAGTTCTTC | CASSPGLAGENEQFF
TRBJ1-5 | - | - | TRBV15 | TGTGCCACCAGCGGGGCTCGCCACCAGCCCCAGCATTTT | CATSGARHQPQHF
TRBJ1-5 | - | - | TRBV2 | TGTGCCAGCAGTGAGTTTTCCGGAAATCAGCCCCAGCATTTT | CASSEFSGNQPQHF
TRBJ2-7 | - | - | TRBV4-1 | TGCGCCAGCAGCCAAGGGGGCGGGGCCCCCTACGAGCAGTACTTC | CASSQGGGAPYEQYF
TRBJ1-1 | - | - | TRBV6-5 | TGTGCCAGCGAAACGACTGAAGCTTTCTTT | CASETTEAFF
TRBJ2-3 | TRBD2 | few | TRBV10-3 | TGTGCCATCAGTGGGGAGAGCGGGGGCAACACAGATACGCAGTATTTT | CAISGESGGNTDTQYF
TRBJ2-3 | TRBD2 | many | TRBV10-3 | TGTGCCATCAACCCTAGCGGGGGCCTCACAGATACGCAGTATTTT | CAINPSGGLTDTQYF
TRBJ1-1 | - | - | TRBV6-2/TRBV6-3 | TGTGCTGCAGGGCCAGGGCTGCCTGAAGCTTTCTTT | CAAGPGLPEAFF
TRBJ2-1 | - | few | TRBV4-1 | TGCGCCAGCAGCCAAGTGAGCAGGGTGCGCCACAATGAGCAGTTCTTC | CASSQVSRVRHNEQFF
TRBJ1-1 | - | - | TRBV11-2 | TGTGCCAGCAGCTTCAGGACAGACTACACTGAAGCTTTCTTT | CASSFRTDYTEAFF
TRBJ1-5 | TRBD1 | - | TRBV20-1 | TGCAGTGCTAGCTCGGGACAGGGAGAATTGGGCAATCAGCCCCAGCATTTT | CSASSGQGELGNQPQHF
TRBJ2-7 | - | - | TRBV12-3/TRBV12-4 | TGTGCCAGCAGCCTGCTGGGCAAGGCTTTGGTCTTC | CASSLLGKALVF
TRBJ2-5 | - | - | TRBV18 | TGTGCCAGCGATATTTGGGAGACCCAGTACTTC | CASDIWETQYF
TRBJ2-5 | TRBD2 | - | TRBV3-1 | TGTGCCAGCAGCCAAGTATGGTCTAGCGGAGAGACCCAGTACTTC | CASSQVWSSGETQYF
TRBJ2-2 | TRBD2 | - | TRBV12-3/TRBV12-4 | TGTGCCAGCAGTCTTCTAGCGGGGGGGTCTACCGGGGAGCTGTTTTTT | CASSLLAGGSTGELFF
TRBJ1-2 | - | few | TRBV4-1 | TGCGCCAGCAGCCAAGACCCCCCCCGGCCGGGGGGCTACACCTTC | CASSQDPPRPGGYTF
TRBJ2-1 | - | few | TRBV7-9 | TGTGCCAGCAGCTTCGACAGGGGACTAAGGGATGAGCAGTTCTTC | CASSFDRGLRDEQFF
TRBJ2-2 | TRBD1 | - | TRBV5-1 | TGCGCCAGCAGCTTGAAGGACAGGGGAGGTACCGGGGAGCTGTTTTTT | CASSLKDRGGTGELFF
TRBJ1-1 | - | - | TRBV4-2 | TGTGCCAGCAGCCAAGAGGATTTTGGGGACACTGAAGCTTTCTTT | CASSQEDFGDTEAFF
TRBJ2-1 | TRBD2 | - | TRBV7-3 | TGTGCCAGCAGCCTTAGCGGGGGGGACCACAATGAGCAGTTCTTC | CASSLSGGDHNEQFF
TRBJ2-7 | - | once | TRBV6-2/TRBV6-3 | TGTGCCAGCAGTTACTCGAGGGAGCAGTACTTC | CASSYSREQYF
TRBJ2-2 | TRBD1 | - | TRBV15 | TGTGCCACCAGCACCGGACAGGGGGCTACCGGGGAGCTGTTTTTT | CATSTGQGATGELFF
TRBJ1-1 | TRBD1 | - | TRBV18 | TGTGCCAGCTCACCGATCCGGGACAGGTGGTCATCTGAAGCTTTCTTT | CASSPIRDRWSSEAFF
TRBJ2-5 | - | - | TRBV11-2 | TGTGCCAGCAGCTCTAGCGTGAGGGGAGAGACCCAGTACTTC | CASSSSVRGETQYF
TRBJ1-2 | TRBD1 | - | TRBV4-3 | TGCGCCAGCAGCCAGACATGGCAGGGGGCGGTAGGCTACACCTTC | CASSQTWQGAVGYTF
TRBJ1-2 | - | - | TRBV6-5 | TGTGCCAGCAGACCGGAGGAGGACTATGGCTACACCTTC | CASRPEEDYGYTF
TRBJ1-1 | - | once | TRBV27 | TGTGCCAGCAGTACGCAGTACATGAACACTGAAGCTTTCTTT | CASSTQYMNTEAFF